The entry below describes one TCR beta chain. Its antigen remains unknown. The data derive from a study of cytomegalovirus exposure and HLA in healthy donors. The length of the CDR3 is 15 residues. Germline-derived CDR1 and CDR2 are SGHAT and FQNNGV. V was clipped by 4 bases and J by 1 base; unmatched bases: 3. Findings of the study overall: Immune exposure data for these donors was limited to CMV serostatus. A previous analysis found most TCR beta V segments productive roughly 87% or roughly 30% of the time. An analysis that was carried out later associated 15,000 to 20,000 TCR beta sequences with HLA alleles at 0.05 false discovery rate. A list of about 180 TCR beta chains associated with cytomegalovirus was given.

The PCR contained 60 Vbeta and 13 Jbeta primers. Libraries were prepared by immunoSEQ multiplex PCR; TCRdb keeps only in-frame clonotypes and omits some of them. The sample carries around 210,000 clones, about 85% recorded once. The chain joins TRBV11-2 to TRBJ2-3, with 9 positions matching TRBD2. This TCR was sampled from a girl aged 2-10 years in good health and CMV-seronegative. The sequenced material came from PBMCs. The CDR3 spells CASSSLAGGTDTQYF. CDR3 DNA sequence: TGTGCCAGCAGCTCCTTAGCGGGAGGCACAGATACGCAGTATTTT. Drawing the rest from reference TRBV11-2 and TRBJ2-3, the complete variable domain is EAGVAQSPRYKIIEKRQSVAFWCNPISGHATLYWYQQILGQGPKLLIQFQNNGVVDDSQLPKDRFSAERLKGVDSTLKIQPAKLEDSAVYLCASSSLAGGTDTQYFGPGTRLTVL.